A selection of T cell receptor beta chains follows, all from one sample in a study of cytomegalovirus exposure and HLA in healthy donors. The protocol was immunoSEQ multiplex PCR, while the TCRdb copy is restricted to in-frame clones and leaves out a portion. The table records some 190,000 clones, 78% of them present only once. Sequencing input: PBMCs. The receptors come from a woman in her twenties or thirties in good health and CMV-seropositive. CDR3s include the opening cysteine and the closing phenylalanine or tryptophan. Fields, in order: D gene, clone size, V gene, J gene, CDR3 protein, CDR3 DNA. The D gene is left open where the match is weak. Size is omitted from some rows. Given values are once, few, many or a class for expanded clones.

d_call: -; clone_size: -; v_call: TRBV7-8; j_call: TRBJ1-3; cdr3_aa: CASSLVQGSYSGNTIYF; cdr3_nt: TGTGCCAGCAGCTTAGTTCAGGGCTCCTACTCTGGAAACACCATATATTTT
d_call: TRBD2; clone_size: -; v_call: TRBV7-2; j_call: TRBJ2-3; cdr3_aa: CASIRGRAGTDTQYF; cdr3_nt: TGTGCCAGCATCCGCGGGAGGGCCGGTACAGATACGCAGTATTTT
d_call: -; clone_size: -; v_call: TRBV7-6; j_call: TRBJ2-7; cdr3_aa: CASSANGGSYEQYF; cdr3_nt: TGTGCCAGCAGCGCCAACGGGGGCTCCTACGAGCAGTACTTC
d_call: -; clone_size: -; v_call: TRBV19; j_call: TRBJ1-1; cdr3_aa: CATSRGNTEAFF; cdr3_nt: TGTGCCACCTCGCGCGGGAACACTGAAGCTTTCTTT
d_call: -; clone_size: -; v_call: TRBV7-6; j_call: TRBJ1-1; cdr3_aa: CASSLGTANTEAFF; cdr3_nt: TGTGCCAGCAGCCTGGGCACAGCTAACACTGAAGCTTTCTTT
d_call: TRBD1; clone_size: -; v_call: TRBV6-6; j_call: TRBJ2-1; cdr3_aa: CASRPPTGGDLAEQFF; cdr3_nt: TGTGCCAGCAGACCACCTACAGGGGGCGATCTGGCTGAGCAGTTCTTC
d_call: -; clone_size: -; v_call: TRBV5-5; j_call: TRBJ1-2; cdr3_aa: CASSLAQFYGYTF; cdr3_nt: TGTGCCAGCAGCTTGGCACAGTTCTATGGCTACACCTTC
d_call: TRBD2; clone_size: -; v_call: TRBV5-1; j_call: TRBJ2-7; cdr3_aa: CASSPTSGGSYEQYF; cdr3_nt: TGCGCCAGCAGCCCAACTAGCGGGGGGAGTTACGAGCAGTACTTC
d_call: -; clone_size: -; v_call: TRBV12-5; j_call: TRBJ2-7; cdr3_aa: CASGLHQGPTYEQYF; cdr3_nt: TGTGCTAGTGGTTTGCATCAGGGCCCTACCTACGAGCAGTACTTC
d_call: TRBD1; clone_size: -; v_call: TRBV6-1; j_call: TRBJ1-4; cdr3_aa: CASSEIRGLGNEKLFF; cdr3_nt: TGTGCCAGCAGTGAAATTAGGGGGCTCGGTAATGAAAAACTGTTTTTT
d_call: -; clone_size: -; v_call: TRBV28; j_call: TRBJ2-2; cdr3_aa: CASSPMTGELFF; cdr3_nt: TGTGCCAGCAGCCCAATGACCGGGGAGCTGTTTTTT
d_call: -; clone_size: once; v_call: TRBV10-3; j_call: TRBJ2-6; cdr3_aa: CATGPGDSGANVLTF; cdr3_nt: TGTGCCACCGGCCCAGGGGACTCTGGGGCCAACGTCCTGACTTTC
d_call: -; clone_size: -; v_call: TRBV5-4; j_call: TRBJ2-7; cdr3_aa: CASSLTTMDWQYF; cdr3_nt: TGTGCCAGCAGCTTGACTACCATGGACTGGCAGTACTTC
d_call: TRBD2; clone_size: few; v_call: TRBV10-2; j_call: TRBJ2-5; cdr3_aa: CASSEGGSGGPEETQYF; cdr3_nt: TGCGCCAGCAGTGAGGGGGGTAGCGGGGGGCCAGAAGAGACCCAGTACTTC
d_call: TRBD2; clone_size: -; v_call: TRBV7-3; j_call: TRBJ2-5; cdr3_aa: CASSRGLAGETQYF; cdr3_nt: TGTGCCAGCAGTCGAGGACTAGCCGGAGAGACCCAGTACTTC
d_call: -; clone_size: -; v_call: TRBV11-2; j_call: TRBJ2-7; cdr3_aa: CASSLDSGNFYEQYF; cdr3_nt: TGTGCCAGCAGCTTAGACAGCGGAAATTTCTACGAGCAGTACTTC
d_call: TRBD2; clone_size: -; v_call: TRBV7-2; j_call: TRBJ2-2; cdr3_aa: CASSLAPSGRAIGELFF; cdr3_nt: TGTGCCAGCAGCTTAGCCCCTAGCGGGAGGGCCATCGGGGAGCTGTTTTTT
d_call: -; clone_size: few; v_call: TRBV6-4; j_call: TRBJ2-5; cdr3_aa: CASSDSKGAGQETQYF; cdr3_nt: TGTGCCAGCAGTGACTCGAAGGGTGCGGGGCAAGAGACCCAGTACTTC
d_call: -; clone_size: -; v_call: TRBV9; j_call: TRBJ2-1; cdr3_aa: CASSFSPSRDEQFF; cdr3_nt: TGTGCCAGCAGCTTCTCCCCCTCGAGGGATGAGCAGTTCTTC
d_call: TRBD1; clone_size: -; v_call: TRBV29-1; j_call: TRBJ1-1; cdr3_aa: CSSKGQMNTEAFF; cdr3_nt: TGCAGCTCAAAGGGACAGATGAACACTGAAGCTTTCTTT
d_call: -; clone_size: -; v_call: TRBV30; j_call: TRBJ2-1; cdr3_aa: CAWSSASSAQYNEQFF; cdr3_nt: TGTGCCTGGAGCTCAGCCTCTAGCGCCCAATACAATGAGCAGTTCTTC
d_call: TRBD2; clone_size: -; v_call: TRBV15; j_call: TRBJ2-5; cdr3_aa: CATSRDLAAKETQYF; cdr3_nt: TGTGCCACCAGCAGAGATCTAGCGGCCAAAGAGACCCAGTACTTC
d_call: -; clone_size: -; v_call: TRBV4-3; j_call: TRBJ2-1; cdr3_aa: CASSQDPQNNNEQFF; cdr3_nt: TGCGCCAGCAGCCAAGATCCACAGAATAACAATGAGCAGTTCTTC
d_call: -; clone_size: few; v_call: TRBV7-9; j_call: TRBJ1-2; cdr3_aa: CSSSPLPSYGYTF; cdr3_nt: TGTTCCAGCAGCCCTCTTCCCTCCTATGGCTACACCTTC
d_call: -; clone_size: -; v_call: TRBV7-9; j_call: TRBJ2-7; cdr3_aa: CASSPRLTYEQYF; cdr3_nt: TGTGCCAGCAGCCCCCGACTCACCTACGAGCAGTACTTC
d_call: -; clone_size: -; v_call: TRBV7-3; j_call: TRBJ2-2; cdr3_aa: CASSLVSGNTGELFF; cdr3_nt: TGTGCCAGCAGCTTAGTTAGTGGGAACACCGGGGAGCTGTTTTTT
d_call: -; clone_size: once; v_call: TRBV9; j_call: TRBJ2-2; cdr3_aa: CASSVGLANTGELFF; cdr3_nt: TGTGCCAGCAGCGTAGGACTAGCGAACACCGGGGAGCTGTTTTTT
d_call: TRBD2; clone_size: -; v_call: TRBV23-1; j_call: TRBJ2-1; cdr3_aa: CASSQSVQSSGGAYRIYNEQFF; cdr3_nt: TGCGCCAGCAGTCAATCGGTTCAGTCTAGCGGGGGGGCCTACCGGATATACAATGAGCAGTTCTTC
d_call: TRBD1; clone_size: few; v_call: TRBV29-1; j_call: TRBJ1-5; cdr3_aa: CSVGTGSDRQPQHF; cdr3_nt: TGCAGCGTGGGGACAGGGTCTGACAGACAGCCCCAGCATTTT
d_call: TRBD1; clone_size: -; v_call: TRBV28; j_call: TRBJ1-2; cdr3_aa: CASSLRGRDYGYTF; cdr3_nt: TGTGCCAGCAGTCTAAGGGGGCGAGACTATGGCTACACCTTC
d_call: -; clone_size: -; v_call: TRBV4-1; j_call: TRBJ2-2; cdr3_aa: CASSLTGFPGELFF; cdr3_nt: TGCGCCAGCAGCCTCACAGGGTTCCCCGGGGAGCTGTTTTTT
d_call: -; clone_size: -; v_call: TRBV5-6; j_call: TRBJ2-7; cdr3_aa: CASSLGIGASYEQYF; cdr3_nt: TGTGCCAGCAGCTTAGGAATAGGGGCGTCCTACGAGCAGTACTTC
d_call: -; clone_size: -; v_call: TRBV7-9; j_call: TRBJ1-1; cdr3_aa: CSSSFTDTEAFF; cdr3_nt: TGTTCCAGCAGCTTCACGGACACTGAAGCTTTCTTT